The text below deals with one T cell receptor (beta chain). V was clipped by 3 bases and J by 4 bases, with 18 bases between them. This CDR3 is built from 16 residues. The germline CDR1 and CDR2 sequences are SEHNR and FQNEAQ (reference sequence). TCRdb keeps only in-frame clones here, not all; method: immunoSEQ multiplex PCR. The sample contains fewer than 20,000 clones, 91% of which appear only once. The sample originates from a study of blood T cell repertoires in COVID-19. Study information: Collection of acute and convalescent COVID-19 samples took place in the United States, Italy and Spain. PBMCs, B-cell-depleted T cells, or T cells were the source of the cDNA or gDNA that made up the material.

J is TRBJ1-1 and V is TRBV7-9; D might be TRBD1 (6 bases). Material for sequencing was peripheral blood. The sequence was collected from a human donor in a cohort sampled during active COVID-19. CDR3 bases: TGTGCCAGCAGCTTTTCCTCAACCGGGACACGCACTGAAGCTTTCTTT. Translated: CASSFSSTGTRTEAFF. Full variable domain (remainder filled in from reference TRBV7-9 and TRBJ1-1): DTGVSQNPRHKITKRGQNVTFRCDPISEHNRLYWYRQTLGQGPEFLTYFQNEAQLEKSRLLSDRFSAERPKGSFSTLEIQRTEQGDSAMYLCASSFSSTGTRTEAFFGQGTRLTVV.